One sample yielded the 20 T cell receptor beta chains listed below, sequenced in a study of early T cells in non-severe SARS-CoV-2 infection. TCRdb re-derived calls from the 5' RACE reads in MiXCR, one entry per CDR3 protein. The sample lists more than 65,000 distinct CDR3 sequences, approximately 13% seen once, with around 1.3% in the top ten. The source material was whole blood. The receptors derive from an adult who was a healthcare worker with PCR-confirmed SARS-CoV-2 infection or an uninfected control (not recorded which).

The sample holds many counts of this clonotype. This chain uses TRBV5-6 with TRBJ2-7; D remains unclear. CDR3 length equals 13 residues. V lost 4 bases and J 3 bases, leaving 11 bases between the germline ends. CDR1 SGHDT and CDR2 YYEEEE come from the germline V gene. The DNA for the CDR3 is TGTGCCAGCAGCCCAAAGTTCTTCTACGAGCAGTACTTC. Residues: CASSPKFFYEQYF.

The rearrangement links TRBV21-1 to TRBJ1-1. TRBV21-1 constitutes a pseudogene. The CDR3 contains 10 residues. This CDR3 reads CASSKAEAFF. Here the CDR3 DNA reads TGTGCCAGCAGCAAGGCGGAAGCTTTCTTT.

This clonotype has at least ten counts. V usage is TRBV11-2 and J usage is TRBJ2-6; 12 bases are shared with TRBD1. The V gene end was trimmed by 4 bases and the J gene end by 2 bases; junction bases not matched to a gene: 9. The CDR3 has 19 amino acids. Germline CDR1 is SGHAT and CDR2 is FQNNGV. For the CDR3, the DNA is TGTGCCAGCAGCTCGGGACAGGGGGCGAGGGAGGCTGGGGCCAACGTCCTGACTTTC. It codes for CASSSGQGAREAGANVLTF.

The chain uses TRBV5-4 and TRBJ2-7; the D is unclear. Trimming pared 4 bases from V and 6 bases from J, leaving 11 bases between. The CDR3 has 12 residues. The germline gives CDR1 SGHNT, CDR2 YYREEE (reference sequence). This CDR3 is CASSRNWGEQYF. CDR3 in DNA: TGTGCCAGCAGCCGAAATTGGGGCGAGCAGTACTTC.

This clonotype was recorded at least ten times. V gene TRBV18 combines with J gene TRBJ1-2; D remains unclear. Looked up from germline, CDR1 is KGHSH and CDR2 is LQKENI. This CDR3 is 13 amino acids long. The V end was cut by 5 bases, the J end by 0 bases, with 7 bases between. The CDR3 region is CASSEGANYGYTF. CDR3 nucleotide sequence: TGTGCCAGCTCAGAGGGAGCTAACTATGGCTACACCTTC.

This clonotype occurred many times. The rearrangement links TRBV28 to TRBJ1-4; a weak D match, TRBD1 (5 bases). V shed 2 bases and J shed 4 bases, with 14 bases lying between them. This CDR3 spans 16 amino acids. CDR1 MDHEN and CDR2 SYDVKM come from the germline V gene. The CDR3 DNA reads TGTGCCAGCAGTTTACCGTCGGGGGAGAGTAATGAAAAACTGTTTTTT. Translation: CASSLPSGESNEKLFF.

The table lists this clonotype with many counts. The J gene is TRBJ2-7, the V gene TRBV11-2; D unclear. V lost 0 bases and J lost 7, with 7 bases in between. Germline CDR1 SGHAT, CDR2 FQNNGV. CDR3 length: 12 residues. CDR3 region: CASSLDTAEQYF. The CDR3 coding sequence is TGTGCCAGCAGCTTAGATACCGCGGAGCAGTACTTC. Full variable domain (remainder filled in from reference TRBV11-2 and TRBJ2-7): EAGVAQSPRYKIIEKRQSVAFWCNPISGHATLYWYQQILGQGPKLLIQFQNNGVVDDSQLPKDRFSAERLKGVDSTLKIQPAKLEDSAVYLCASSLDTAEQYFGPGTRLTVT.

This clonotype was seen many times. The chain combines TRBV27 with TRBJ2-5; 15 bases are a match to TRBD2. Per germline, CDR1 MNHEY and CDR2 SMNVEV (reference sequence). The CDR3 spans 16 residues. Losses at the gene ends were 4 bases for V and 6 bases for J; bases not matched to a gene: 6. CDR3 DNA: TGTGCCAGCAGTTATTCCGGGACTAGCGGGAGGCAGACCCAGTACTTC. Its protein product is CASSYSGTSGRQTQYF.

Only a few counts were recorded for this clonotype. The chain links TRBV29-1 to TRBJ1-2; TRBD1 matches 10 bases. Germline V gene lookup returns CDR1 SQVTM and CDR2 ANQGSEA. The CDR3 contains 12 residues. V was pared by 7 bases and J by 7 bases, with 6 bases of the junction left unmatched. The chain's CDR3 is CSGDRGQGGYTF. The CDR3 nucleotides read TGCAGCGGAGACAGGGGGCAGGGTGGCTACACCTTC.

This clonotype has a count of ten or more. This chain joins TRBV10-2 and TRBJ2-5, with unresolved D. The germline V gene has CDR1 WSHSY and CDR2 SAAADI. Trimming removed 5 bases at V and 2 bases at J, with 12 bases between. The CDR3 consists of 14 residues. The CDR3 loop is CASSRSTQQETQYF. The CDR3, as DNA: TGCGCCAGCAGTCGATCCACTCAACAAGAGACCCAGTACTTC.

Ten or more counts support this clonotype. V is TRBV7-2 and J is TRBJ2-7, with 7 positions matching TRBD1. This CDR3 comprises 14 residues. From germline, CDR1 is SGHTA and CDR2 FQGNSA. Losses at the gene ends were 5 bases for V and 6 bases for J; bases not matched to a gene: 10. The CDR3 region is CASSPQGQGVEQYF. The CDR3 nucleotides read TGTGCCAGCAGCCCCCAGGGTCAGGGGGTCGAGCAGTACTTC.

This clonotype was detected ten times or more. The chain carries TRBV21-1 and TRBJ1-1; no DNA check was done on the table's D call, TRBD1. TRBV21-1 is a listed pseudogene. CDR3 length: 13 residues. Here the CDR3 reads CASSKVGQNEAFF. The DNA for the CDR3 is TGTGCCAGCAGCAAAGTGGGACAAAATGAAGCTTTCTTT.

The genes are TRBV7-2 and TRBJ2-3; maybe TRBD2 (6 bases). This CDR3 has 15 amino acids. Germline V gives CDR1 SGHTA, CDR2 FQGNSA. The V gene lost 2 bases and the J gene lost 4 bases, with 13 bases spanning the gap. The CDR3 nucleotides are TGTGCCAGCAGCTTATCGGGGGTGATCTCAGATACGCAGTATTTT. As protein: CASSLSGVISDTQYF.

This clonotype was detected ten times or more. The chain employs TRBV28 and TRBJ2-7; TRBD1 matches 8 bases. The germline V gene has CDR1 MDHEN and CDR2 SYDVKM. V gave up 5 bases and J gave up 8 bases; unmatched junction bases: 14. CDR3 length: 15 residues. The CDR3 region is CASSLTRAGGAKQYF. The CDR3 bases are TGTGCCAGCAGTCTCACCCGGGCAGGGGGCGCGAAGCAGTACTTC.

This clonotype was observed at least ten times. CDR3 amino acids: CASRGDRDGPYNEQFF. DNA for the CDR3: TGTGCCAGCAGAGGGGACAGGGACGGCCCTTACAATGAGCAGTTCTTC. The J gene is TRBJ2-1, the V gene TRBV7-9; 9 bases are a match to TRBD1. Germline CDR1 reads SEHNR; CDR2 reads FQNEAQ (reference sequence). CDR3 size: 16 residues. Unmatched junction bases numbered 10, after V lost 6 bases and J lost 4 bases.

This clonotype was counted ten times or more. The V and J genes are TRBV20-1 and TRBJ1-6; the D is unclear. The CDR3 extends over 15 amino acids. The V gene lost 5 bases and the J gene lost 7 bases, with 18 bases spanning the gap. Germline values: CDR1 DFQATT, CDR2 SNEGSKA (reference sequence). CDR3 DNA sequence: TGCAGTGCTGCCCCGCATTATCTGTGGAATTCACCCCTCCACTTT. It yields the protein CSAAPHYLWNSPLHF.

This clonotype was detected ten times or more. CDR3 amino acids: CASSRTGREQFF. The CDR3 DNA reads as TGTGCCAGCAGCCGGACAGGGCGGGAGCAGTTCTTC. The V gene is TRBV27, the J gene TRBJ2-1; 8 nucleotides align to TRBD1. Losses at the gene ends were 6 bases for V and 10 bases for J; bases not matched to a gene: 5. Germline V gene data show CDR1 as MNHEY and CDR2 as SMNVEV (reference sequence). The CDR3 covers 12 residues.

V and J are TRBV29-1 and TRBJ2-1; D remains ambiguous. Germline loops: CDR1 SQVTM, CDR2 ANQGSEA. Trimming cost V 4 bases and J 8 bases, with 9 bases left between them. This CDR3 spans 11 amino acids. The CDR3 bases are TGCAGCGTTGTTGAAGGGTATGAGCAGTTCTTC. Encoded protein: CSVVEGYEQFF.

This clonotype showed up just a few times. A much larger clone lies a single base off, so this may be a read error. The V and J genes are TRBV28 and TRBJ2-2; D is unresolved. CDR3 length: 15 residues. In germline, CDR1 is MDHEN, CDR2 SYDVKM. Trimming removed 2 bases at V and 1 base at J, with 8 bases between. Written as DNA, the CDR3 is TGTGCCAGCAGTTTACAGGTCCTGAACACCGGGGAGCTGTTTTTT. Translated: CASSLQVLNTGELFF. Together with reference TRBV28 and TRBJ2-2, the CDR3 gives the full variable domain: DVKVTQSSRYLVKRTGEKVFLECVQDMDHENMFWYRQDPGLGLRLIYFSYDVKMKEKGDIPEGYSVSREKKERFSLILESASTNQTSMYLCASSLQVLNTGELFFGEGSRLTVL.

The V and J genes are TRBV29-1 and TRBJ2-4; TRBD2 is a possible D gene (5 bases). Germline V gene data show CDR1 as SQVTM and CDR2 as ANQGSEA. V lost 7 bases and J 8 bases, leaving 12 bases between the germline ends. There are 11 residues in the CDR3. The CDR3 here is CSARGFDIQYF. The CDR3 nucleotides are TGCAGCGCCCGGGGTTTCGACATTCAGTACTTC.